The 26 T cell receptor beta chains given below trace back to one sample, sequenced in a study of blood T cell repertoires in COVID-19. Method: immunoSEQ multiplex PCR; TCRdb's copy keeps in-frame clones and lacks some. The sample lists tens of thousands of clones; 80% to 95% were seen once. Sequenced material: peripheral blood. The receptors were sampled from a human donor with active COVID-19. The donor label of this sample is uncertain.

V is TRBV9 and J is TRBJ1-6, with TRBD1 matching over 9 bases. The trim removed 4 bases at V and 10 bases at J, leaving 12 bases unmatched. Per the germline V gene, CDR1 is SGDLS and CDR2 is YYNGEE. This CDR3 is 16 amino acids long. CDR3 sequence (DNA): TGTGCCAGCAGCCCCAGCGCCGGGACAGGGCTGTCACCCCTCCACTTT. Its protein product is CASSPSAGTGLSPLHF.

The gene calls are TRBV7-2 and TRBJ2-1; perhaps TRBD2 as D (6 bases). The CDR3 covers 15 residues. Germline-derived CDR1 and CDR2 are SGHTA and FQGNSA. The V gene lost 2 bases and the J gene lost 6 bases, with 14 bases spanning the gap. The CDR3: CASSLSVGSSNEQFF. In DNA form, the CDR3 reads TGTGCCAGCAGCTTATCGGTCGGGAGCTCCAATGAGCAGTTCTTC.

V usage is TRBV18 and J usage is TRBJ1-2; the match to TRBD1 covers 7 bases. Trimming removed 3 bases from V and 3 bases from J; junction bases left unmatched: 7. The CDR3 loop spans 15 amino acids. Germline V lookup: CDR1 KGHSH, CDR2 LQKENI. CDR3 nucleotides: TGTGCCAGCTCACCGAACGACAGGGTGGACTATGGCTACACCTTC. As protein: CASSPNDRVDYGYTF. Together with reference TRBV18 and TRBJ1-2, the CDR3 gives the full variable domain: NAGVMQNPRHLVRRRGQEARLRCSPMKGHSHVYWYRQLPEEGLKFMVYLQKENIIDESGMPKERFSAEFPKEGPSILRIQQVVRGDSAAYFCASSPNDRVDYGYTFGSGTRLTVV.

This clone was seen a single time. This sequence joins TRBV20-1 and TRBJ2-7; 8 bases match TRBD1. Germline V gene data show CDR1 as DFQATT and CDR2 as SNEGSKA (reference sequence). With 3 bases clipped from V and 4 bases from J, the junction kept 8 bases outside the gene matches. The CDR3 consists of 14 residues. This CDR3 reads CSASGAGGAYEQYF. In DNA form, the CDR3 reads TGCAGTGCTAGTGGCGCAGGGGGCGCGTACGAGCAGTACTTC.

CDR3 sequence: CASSMTSGVDTQYF. The CDR3 DNA sequence: TGTGCCAGCAGCATGACTAGCGGGGTAGATACGCAGTATTTT. The chain carries TRBV13 and TRBJ2-3; 11 bases fit TRBD2. This CDR3 comprises 14 residues. Germline V CDR1 and CDR2: PRHDT, FYEKMQ (reference sequence). V lost 5 bases and J lost 5; bases outside the gene matches: 3.

The DNA for the CDR3 is TGTGCCAGCAGCTTAGTGCGGGGCGATGAGCAGTTCTTC. Protein sequence: CASSLVRGDEQFF. The rearrangement uses TRBV7-2 and TRBJ2-1; D is perhaps TRBD2 (6 bases). Germline V gene sequence: CDR1 SGHTA, CDR2 FQGNSA. V was clipped by 1 base and J by 8 bases, with 9 bases between them. CDR3 length: 13 residues.

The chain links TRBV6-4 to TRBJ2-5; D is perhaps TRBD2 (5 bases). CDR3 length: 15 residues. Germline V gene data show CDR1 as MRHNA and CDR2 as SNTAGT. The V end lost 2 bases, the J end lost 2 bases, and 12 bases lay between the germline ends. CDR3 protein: CASSDRDYRQETQYF. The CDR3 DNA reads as TGTGCCAGCAGTGACCGAGACTACAGACAAGAGACCCAGTACTTC.

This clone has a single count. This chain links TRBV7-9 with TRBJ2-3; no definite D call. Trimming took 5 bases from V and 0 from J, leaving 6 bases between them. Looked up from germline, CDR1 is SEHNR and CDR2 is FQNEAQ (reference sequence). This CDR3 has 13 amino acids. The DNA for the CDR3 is TGTGCCAGCAGCCCTCCTAGCACAGATACGCAGTATTTT. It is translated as CASSPPSTDTQYF. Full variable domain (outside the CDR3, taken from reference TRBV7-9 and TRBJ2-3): DTGVSQNPRHKITKRGQNVTFRCDPISEHNRLYWYRQTLGQGPEFLTYFQNEAQLEKSRLLSDRFSAERPKGSFSTLEIQRTEQGDSAMYLCASSPPSTDTQYFGPGTRLTVL.

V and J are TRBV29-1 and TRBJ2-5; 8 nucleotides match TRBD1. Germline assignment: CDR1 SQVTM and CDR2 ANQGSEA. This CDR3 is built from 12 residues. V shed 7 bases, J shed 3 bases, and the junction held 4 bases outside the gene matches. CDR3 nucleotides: TGCAGCGGGACAGGGTGGGAAGAGACCCAGTACTTC. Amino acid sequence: CSGTGWEETQYF.

CDR3 DNA sequence: TGCGCCAGCAGCCAAGAAATGGCTAGCCCGGGCACCGGGGAGCTGTTTTTT. The encoded protein is CASSQEMASPGTGELFF. This chain connects TRBV4-3 to TRBJ2-2, with D perhaps matching TRBD2 (5 bases). The CDR3 loop spans 17 amino acids. CDR1 and CDR2 from the germline V gene are LGHNA and YSLEER. V lost 0 bases and J lost 4, with 15 bases in between.

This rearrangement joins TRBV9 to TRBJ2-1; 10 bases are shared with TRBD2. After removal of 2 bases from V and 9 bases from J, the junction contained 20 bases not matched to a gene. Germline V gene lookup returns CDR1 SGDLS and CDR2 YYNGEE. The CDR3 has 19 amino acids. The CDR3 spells CASSVSLWAQAGGPGEQFF. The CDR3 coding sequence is TGTGCCAGCAGCGTCTCGCTCTGGGCTCAAGCGGGAGGGCCCGGTGAGCAGTTCTTC.

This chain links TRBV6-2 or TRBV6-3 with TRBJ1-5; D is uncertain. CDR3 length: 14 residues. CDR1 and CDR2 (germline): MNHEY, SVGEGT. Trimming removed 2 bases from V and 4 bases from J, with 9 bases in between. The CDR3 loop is CASSYHSNNQPQHF. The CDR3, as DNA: TGTGCCAGCAGTTACCACAGCAATAATCAGCCCCAGCATTTT.

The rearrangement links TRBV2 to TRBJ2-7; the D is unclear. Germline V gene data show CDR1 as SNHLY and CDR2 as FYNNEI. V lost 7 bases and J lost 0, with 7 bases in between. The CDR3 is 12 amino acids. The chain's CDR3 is CASTQNSYEQYF. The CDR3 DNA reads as TGTGCCAGCACCCAGAACTCCTACGAGCAGTACTTC. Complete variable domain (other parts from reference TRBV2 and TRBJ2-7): EPEVTQTPSHQVTQMGQEVILRCVPISNHLYFYWYRQILGQKVEFLVSFYNNEISEKSEIFDDQFSVERPDGSNFTLKIRSTKLEDSAMYFCASTQNSYEQYFGPGTRLTVT.

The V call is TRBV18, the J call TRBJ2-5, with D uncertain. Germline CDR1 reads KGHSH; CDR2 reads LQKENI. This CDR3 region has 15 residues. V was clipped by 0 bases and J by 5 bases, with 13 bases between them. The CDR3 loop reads CASSPPEYQRETQYF. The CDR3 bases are TGTGCCAGCTCACCACCGGAGTACCAACGGGAGACCCAGTACTTC. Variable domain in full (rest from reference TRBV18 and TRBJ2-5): NAGVMQNPRHLVRRRGQEARLRCSPMKGHSHVYWYRQLPEEGLKFMVYLQKENIIDESGMPKERFSAEFPKEGPSILRIQQVVRGDSAAYFCASSPPEYQRETQYFGPGTRLLVL.

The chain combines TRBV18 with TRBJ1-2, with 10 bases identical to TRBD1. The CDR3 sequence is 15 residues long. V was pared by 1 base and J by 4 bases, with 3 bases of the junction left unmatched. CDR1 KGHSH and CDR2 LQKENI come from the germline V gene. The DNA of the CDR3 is TGTGCCAGCTCACCACTAGACAGGGGGCTCTATGGCTACACCTTC. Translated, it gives CASSPLDRGLYGYTF.

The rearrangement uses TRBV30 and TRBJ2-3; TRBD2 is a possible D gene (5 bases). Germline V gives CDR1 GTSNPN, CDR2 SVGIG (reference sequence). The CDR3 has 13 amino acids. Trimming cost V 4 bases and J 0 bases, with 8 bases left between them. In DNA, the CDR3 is TGTGCCTGGACGGCGGGCAGCACAGATACGCAGTATTTT. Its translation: CAWTAGSTDTQYF.

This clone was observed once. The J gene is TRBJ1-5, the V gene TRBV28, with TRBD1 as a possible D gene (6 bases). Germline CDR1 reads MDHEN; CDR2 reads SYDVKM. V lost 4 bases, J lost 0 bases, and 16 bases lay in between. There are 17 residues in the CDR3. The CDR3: CASSWLSDRSSNQPQHF. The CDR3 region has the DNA TGTGCCAGCAGTTGGCTCTCCGACAGGAGTAGCAATCAGCCCCAGCATTTT.

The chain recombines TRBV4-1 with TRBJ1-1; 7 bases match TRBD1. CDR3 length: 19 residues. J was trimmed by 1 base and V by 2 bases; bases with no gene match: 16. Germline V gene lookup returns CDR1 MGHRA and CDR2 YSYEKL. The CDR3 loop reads CASSQFPQGSNPKNTEAFF. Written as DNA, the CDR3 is TGCGCCAGCAGCCAATTCCCACAGGGGTCGAACCCTAAGAACACTGAAGCTTTCTTT.

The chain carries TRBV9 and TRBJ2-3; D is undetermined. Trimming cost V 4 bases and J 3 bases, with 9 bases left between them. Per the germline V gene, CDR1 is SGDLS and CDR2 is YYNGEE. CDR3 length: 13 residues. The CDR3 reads CASSLDQTDTQYF. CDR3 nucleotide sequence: TGTGCCAGCAGCCTAGATCAGACAGATACGCAGTATTTT.

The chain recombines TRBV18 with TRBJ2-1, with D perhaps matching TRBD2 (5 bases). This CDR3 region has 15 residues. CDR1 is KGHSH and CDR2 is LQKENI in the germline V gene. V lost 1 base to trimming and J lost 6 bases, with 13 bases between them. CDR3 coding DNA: TGTGCCAGCTCACCACAGGGCCCTGCGGGCAATGAGCAGTTCTTC. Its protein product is CASSPQGPAGNEQFF.

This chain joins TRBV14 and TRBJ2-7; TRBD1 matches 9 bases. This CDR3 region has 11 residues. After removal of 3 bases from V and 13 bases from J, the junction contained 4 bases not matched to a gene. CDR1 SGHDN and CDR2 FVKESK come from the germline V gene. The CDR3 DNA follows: TGTGCCAGCAGCCATACAGGGGGCTTTTACTTC. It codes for CASSHTGGFYF.

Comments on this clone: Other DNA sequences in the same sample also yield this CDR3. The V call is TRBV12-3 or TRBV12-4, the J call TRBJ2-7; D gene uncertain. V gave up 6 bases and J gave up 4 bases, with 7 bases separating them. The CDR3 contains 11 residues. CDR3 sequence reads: CASSSRYEQYF. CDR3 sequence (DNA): TGTGCCAGCAGCTCTCGTTACGAGCAGTACTTC.

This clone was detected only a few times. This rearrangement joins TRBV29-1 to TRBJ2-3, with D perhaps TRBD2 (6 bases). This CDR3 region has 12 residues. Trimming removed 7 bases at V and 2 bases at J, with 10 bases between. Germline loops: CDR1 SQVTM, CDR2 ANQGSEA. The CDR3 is CSGGVDTDTQYF. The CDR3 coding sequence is TGCAGCGGCGGGGTCGACACAGATACGCAGTATTTT.

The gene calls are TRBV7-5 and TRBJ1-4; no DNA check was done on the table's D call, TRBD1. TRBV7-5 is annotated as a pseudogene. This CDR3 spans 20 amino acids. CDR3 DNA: TGTGTCAGAAGCTACGACGGACAGGGTAGGACAAATGCAACTAATGAAAAACTGTTTTTT. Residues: CVRSYDGQGRTNATNEKLFF.

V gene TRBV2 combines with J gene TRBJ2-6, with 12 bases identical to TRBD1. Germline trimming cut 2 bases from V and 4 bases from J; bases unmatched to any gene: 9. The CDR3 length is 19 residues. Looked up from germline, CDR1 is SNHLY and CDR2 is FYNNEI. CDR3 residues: CASSEKRDRGQKGANVLTF. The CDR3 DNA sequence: TGTGCCAGCAGTGAAAAGAGGGACAGGGGGCAGAAAGGGGCCAACGTCCTGACTTTC.

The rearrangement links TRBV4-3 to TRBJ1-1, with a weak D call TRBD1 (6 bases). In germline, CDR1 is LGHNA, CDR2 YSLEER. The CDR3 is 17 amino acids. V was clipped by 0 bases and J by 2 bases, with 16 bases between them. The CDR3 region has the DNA TGCGCCAGCAGCCAAGATCCCTCTACAGGGCCTAACACTGAAGCTTTCTTT. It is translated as CASSQDPSTGPNTEAFF.